This T cell receptor beta chain is drawn from a study of cytomegalovirus exposure and HLA in healthy donors. Study conclusions and caveats: The authors excluded some V segments, including TRBV6-2 and TRBV6-3, as indistinguishable.

PCR employed 60 Vbeta and 13 Jbeta primers. Sequencing was performed with immunoSEQ multiplex PCR; in TCRdb, only in-frame clones are kept and a portion is missing. The table includes some 190,000 clones, approximately 75% detected once. V lost 0 bases, J lost 5 bases, and 9 bases stayed unmatched. There are 17 residues in the CDR3. Per germline, CDR1 MGHRA and CDR2 YSYEKL. This clone showed up just a few times. Antigen specificity is unknown. J is TRBJ2-5 and V is TRBV4-1, with 10 bases matching TRBD2. The sequenced sample consisted of PBMCs. This clonotype originated in a man aged 30-40 years in good health and CMV-seropositive. The CDR3 DNA is TGCGCCAGCAGCCAAGATCCTCCCTCAGCGGGAGGGGAGACCCAGTACTTC. It encodes CASSQDPPSAGGETQYF.